This T cell receptor (beta chain) was documented in a study of regulatory T cells in long-lasting Graves disease (dated by TCRdb to the early 2020s). Background for the entire study: In the newly diagnosed Graves' disease group, patients had been taking antithyroid drugs for less than 3 months. Patients with persistent Graves' disease were compared with patients with newly diagnosed Graves' disease using TCR sequencing and RNA sequencing of peripheral blood. The study was conducted in China and was registered as a clinical trial. A total of about 35 samples underwent TCR sequencing, from about 13 patients with persistent Graves' disease and 20 or so patients with newly diagnosed Graves' disease.

This clonotype was recorded many times. Its antigen has not been determined. No base-level quality is on record; no much larger clone is a single base apart. Receptor amplification or capture employed multiplex PCR. For sequencing, an Illumina HiSeq 4000 was employed. iRepertoire HTBI primers and Arm-PCR amplification of CDR3 regions were used to construct TCR beta libraries. Gel purification was performed on PCR products prior to sequencing. For the original study's pipeline: A total of some 65 TRBV and some 13 TRBJ segments were identified across samples and were used for gene usage analysis of CDR3 amino acid clonotypes. COPE and FqMerger were used to merge filtered high-quality paired reads into contigs. BLAST was used to align contigs to the IMGT TRBV, TRBD and TRBJ reference genes, and CDR3 was defined following IMGT. Clonotypes above 0.1% frequency were classified as highly expanded clones. Shannon entropy served as the measure of repertoire diversity, while the Gini coefficient captured V-J evenness. A clonotype found in more than one individual was treated as public. TCRdb took the public reads, trimmed them with fastp at Q25, ran MiXCR for clone calling and kept in-frame beta chains. CDR3 protein duplicates are merged, each entry listing the most common genes and DNA. TCRdb assigned the V and J calls; the authors' analysis was not used. The sample has around 320,000 distinct CDR3 sequences on record, 16% of them singletons. The ten largest clones add up to around 27% of the sample.

This sample's time point label indicates: newly diagnosed GD, antithyroid drugs for less than 3 months. RNA was extracted from PBMCs in TRIzol for both TCR sequencing and RNA sequencing. The diagnosis of Graves' disease followed American Thyroid Association guidelines. The patients came from an endocrinology department in Xi'an, China. Each patient gave approximately 10 milliliters of peripheral blood, collected in an EDTA anticoagulant tube. Ficoll Paque Plus density gradient separation was used to isolate PBMCs, and no further T cell sorting was performed. RNA quality was checked with an Agilent 2100 Bioanalyzer and agarose gel, and concentration with a NanoDrop 2000. The full study reports these points: Only peripheral blood was studied, because thyroid tissue, the primary lesion, was inaccessible. More public clonotypes were shared among persistent patients (around 3,000) than among newly diagnosed patients (roughly 960). As a limitation, the authors acknowledged that the small sample size may reduce accuracy. Only the TCR beta chain was sequenced and analyzed. Compared with newly diagnosed patients, patients with persistent Graves' disease had lower TCR Shannon entropy and fewer highly expanded clones, which suggests clonal expansion.

These records were also assigned to another study, of T cells in Graves' hyperthyroidism and ophthalmopathy. Drawing on the second study: Graves' hyperthyroidism was defined as stable when no progression to ophthalmopathy occurred over 18 months of follow-up. The hyperthyroidism patients were between 18 and 65 years old and newly diagnosed, with a disease duration of less than 2 months. Patients with uncontrolled infections, other autoimmune diseases, pregnancy or lactation were excluded. Diagnoses relied on clinical symptoms, serum thyroxine and TRAb, thyroid ultrasound and orbital computed tomography. A first-round RT-PCR of the TCR CDR3 used the HTBI primer set with the Qiagen OneStep RT-PCR kit. Most expanded thyroid clonotypes (frequency above 0.001) were also detected in blood, a finding suggesting that blood repertoires may reflect thyroid immune responses. Ophthalmopathy was separated from stable hyperthyroidism by a 13 V-J signature model, with approximately 86% sensitivity and approximately 81% specificity obtained in cross-validation and 80%/75% obtained in testing. In validation, the model predicted progression to ophthalmopathy with around 71% sensitivity and approximately 72% specificity, a median of about 6 months before onset. To identify distinguishing TCR V-J signatures, a discovery cohort of around 100 patients was used, comprising some 43 with Graves' ophthalmopathy and some 60 with stable Graves' hyperthyroidism. Prospective prediction of ophthalmopathy was tested in an independent validation cohort of 18 to 20 hyperthyroidism patients and 17 patients who later progressed to ophthalmopathy. The 100 discovery patients were randomly split 7:3 into training and test sets. Thyroid tissue and blood T-cell repertoires from more than 5 Graves' hyperthyroidism patients were also compared in the study. Once sampling was done, hyperthyroidism patients were given methimazole at a starting dose of 30 mg daily, whereas ophthalmopathy patients were given high-dose intravenous methylprednisolone. The libraries were constructed in a second round of multiplex PCR and then size-selected and purified. Paired-end sequencing of the libraries was performed with 100 bp reads on an Illumina HiSeq2000. SOAPnuke was used to process the raw data, with reads discarded if the reads contained adapters or uncalled bases, had a mean Phred below 15, or lacked an exact constant-primer or identifier match. High-quality paired reads were merged with COPE v1.2.5, and unique nucleotide sequences were defined as clonotypes. MiTCR v1.1 was used to align the clonotypes against IMGT TRBV, TRBD and TRBJ reference segments. Only V-J combinations with frequency above 0.0001, covering about 99% of repertoires, were analysed. A TCS score was defined as the ratio of F50 (clonal expansion) to E x V (chaos), with BLOSUM62-based TCRdist applied between CDR3 peptides within each V-J. Welch's t-statistics and random forest reduced some 510 V-J features to under 15, which were used in a naive Bayes classifier (R e1071). No statistical method was used to fix the sample size in advance, and group allocation was not hidden from the investigators. The paper reports TCR Vbeta CDR3 sequencing of roughly 140 peripheral blood samples: around 45 ophthalmopathy, over 70 hyperthyroidism and around 17 progressor patients.

This receptor was taken from a man in his forties with Graves disease. Donor details come from another sample of the same person, matched by shared clones. The sample in question was peripheral blood mononuclear cells (PBMCs), obtained at new diagnosis, from a patient treated with antithyroid drugs.

The CDR3 sequence is CSASFVAGTGIIQETQYF. Here is the DNA: TGCAGTGCTAGCTTCGTAGCGGGGACCGGAATTATTCAAGAGACCCAGTACTTC. Recombination linked TRBV20-1 to TRBJ2-5; TRBD2 fits 8 bases in the junction. Trimming removed 3 bases from V and 2 bases from J; the gene matches leave 17 bases unexplained. The germline V gene (reference sequence) yields DFQATT for CDR1 and SNEGSKA for CDR2. Taken from cysteine to phenylalanine, the CDR3 has 18 residues. CDR3 DNA only is kept here, 54 bases in frame from base 1.